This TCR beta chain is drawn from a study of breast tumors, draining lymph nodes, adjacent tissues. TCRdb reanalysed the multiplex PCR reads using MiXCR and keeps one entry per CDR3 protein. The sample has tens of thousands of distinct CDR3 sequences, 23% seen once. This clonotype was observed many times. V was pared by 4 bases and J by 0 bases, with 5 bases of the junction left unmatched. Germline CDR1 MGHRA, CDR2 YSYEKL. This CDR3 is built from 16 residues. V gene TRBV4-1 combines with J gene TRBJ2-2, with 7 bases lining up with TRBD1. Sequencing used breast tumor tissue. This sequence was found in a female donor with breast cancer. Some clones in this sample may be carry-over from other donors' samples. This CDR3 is CASSPRGRSNTGELFF. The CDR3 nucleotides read TGCGCCAGCAGCCCGAGGGGGCGCTCGAACACCGGGGAGCTGTTTTTT.